The clone carrying this T cell receptor beta chain turned up a few times. Its cognate antigen is unknown. RNA transcripts yielded amplified TCR beta CDR3 regions. An initial round of RT-PCR targeting the TCR CDR3 relied on the HTBI primer set. TCRdb itself ran the multiplex PCR reads through MiXCR, one entry per CDR3 protein. The repertoire holds about 640,000 distinct CDR3 sequences, with more than 20% as singletons. The authors obtained PBMCs from 10 ml of fresh peripheral blood. The sample is drawn from a study of T cells in Graves' hyperthyroidism and ophthalmopathy. Study-wide results and limits: Most expanded thyroid clonotypes above 0.001 recurred in blood. Model-based prediction identified ophthalmopathy a median around seven months prior to its onset.

The CDR3 spans 14 residues. Germline CDR1 is MNHNS and CDR2 is SASEGT. The trim removed 7 bases at V and 4 bases at J, leaving 9 bases unmatched. This clonotype was obtained from a man aged 25 to 40 with Graves' ophthalmopathy. Input material: blood. The chain joins TRBV6-1 to TRBJ1-1, with 7 positions matching TRBD1. CDR3: CASTKTGFITEAFF. The CDR3 DNA is TGTGCCAGCACAAAGACAGGGTTTATCACTGAAGCTTTCTTT.